Reported below is one T cell receptor (beta chain). TCRdb reanalysed the 5' RACE reads using MiXCR and keeps one entry per CDR3 protein. The sample holds approximately 400,000 distinct CDR3 sequences; approximately 24% are singletons and the top ten take about 8.7%. The data were obtained in a study of T-cell memory formation after mild COVID-19. Germline trimming cut 3 bases from V and 6 bases from J; bases unmatched to any gene: 5. The V gene's germline CDR1 is DFQATT and CDR2 SNEGSKA (reference sequence). There are 12 residues in the CDR3. V is TRBV20-1 and J is TRBJ2-7, with 7 bases identical to TRBD1. This TCR derives from an adult woman who had mild COVID-19 (a few samples of this study predate the infection). Cell type and time point are not known. Sequencing was done on a sample of PBMCs or a T cell subset sorted from them (not recorded which). CDR3 coding DNA: TGCAGTGCTAGCACAGGGGTTCGCGAGCAGTACTTC. Protein sequence: CSASTGVREQYF.